This TCR beta chain is drawn from a study of blood T cell repertoires in COVID-19. Whole-study context: Some COVID-19 samples were acute and others convalescent; all came from the United States, Italy and Spain.

V lost 6 bases and J lost 2, with 12 bases in between. Germline loops: CDR1 SGHRS, CDR2 YFSETQ. The CDR3 length is 15 residues. Study members were between roughly 18 and 90 years old and lived in 25 or so US regions. As handled by the study authors: Amplified reference gene primers provided the basis for estimating nucleated cell counts. Clones were sequenced by immunoSEQ multiplex PCR, and TCRdb holds only the in-frame ones, with some missing. V, J and clone size were drawn from that table, and D and trimming were deduced from the DNA. The sample shows approximately 140,000 clones, roughly four fifths of them seen only once.

This TCR was sampled from a woman aged 45-60 years with acute COVID-19. Specimen: PBMCs or T cells enriched from blood (not recorded which). The chain is built from TRBV5-1 and TRBJ2-6; D call uncertain. CDR3 in amino acids: CASTTRTAGANVLTF. The CDR3 DNA sequence: TGCGCCAGCACTACGCGAACTGCTGGGGCCAACGTCCTGACTTTC.